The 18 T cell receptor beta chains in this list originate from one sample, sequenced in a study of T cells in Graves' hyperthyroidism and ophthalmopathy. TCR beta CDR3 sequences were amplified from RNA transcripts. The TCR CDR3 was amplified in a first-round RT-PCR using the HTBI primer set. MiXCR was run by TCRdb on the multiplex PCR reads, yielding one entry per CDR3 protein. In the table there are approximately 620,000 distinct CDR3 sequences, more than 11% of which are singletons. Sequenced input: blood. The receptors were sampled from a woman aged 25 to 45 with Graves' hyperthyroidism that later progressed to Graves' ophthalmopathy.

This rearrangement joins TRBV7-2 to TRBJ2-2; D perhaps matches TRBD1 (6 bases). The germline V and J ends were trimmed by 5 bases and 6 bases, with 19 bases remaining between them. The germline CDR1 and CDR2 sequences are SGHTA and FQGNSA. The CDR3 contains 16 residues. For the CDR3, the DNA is TGTGCCAGCAGCCCCCAGGGGTCCACTTTTCCCGGGGAGCTGTTTTTT. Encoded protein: CASSPQGSTFPGELFF.

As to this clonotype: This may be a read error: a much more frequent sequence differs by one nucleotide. CDR3 in amino acids: CASSPRETARSPLHF. The DNA for the CDR3 is TGTGCCAGTAGTCCCCGGGAGACGGCGAGATCACCCCTCCACTTT. The chain combines TRBV19 with TRBJ1-6; D not resolved. Trimming left V 5 bases short and J 10 bases short, with 18 bases between. The V gene's germline CDR1 is LNHDA and CDR2 SQIVND (reference sequence). CDR3 size: 15 residues.

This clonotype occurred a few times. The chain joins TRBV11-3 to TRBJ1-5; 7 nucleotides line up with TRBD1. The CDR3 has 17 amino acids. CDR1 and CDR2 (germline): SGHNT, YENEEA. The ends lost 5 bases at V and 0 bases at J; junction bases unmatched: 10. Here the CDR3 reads CASSPGEGAYSNQPQHF. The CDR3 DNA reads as TGTGCCAGCAGCCCCGGGGAGGGGGCTTATAGCAATCAGCCCCAGCATTTT.

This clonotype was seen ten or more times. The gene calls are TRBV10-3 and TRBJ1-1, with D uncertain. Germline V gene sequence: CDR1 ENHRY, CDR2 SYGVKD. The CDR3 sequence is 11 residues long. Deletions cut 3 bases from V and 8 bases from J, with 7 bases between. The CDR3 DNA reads TGTGCCATCAGTGACGGGCAGGAAGCTTTCTTT. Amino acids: CAISDGQEAFF.

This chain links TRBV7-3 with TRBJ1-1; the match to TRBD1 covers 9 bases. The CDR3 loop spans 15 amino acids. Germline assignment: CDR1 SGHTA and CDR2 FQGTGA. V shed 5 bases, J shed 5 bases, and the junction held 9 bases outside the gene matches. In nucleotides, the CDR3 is TGTGCCAGCAGCGGTACAGGGGGCGAGGTGACTGAAGCTTTCTTT. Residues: CASSGTGGEVTEAFF.

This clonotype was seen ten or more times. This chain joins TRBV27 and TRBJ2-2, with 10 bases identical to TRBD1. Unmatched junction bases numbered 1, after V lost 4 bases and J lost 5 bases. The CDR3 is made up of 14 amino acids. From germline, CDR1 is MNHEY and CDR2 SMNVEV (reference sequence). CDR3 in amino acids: CASSWTGGTGELFF. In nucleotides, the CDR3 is TGTGCCAGCAGTTGGACAGGGGGGACCGGGGAGCTGTTTTTT.

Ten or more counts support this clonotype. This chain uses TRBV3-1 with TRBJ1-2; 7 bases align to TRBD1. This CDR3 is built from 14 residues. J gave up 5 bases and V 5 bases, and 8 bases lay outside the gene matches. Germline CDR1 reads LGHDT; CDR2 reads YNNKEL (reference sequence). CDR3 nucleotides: TGTGCCAGCAGCGACGGACAGGTCCTTTATGGCTACACCTTC. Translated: CASSDGQVLYGYTF. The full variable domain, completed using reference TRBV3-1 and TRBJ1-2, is DTAVSQTPKYLVTQMGNDKSIKCEQNLGHDTMYWYKQDSKKFLKIMFSYNNKELIINETVPNRFSPKSPDKAHLNLHINSLELGDSAVYFCASSDGQVLYGYTFGSGTRLTVV.

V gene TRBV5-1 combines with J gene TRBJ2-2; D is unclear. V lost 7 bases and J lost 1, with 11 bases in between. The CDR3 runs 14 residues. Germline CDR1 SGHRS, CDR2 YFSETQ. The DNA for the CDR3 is TGCGCCAGCGGTCAGAACGAGAACACCGGGGAGCTGTTTTTT. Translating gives CASGQNENTGELFF.

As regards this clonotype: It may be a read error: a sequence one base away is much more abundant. CDR3 sequence reads: CSAKSGTGDYEQFF. The CDR3 coding sequence is TGCAGTGCCAAATCCGGGACAGGCGACTACGAGCAGTTCTTC. The chain combines TRBV20-1 with TRBJ2-7, with 8 bases that match TRBD1. TRBJ2-1 matches the DNA end more closely, so the J call is doubtful. Per the germline V gene, CDR1 is DFQATT and CDR2 is SNEGSKA (reference sequence). This CDR3 comprises 14 residues.

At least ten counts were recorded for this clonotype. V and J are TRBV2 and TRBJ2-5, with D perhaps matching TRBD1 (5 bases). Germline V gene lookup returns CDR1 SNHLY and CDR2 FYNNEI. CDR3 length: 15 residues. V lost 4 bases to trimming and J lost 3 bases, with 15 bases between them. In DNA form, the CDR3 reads TGTGCCAGCAGTGTGGACAAGTTCCCCAAAGAGACCCAGTACTTC. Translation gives CASSVDKFPKETQYF.

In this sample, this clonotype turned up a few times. The CDR3 nucleotides are TGTGCCAGCAGCCTCGGGGGGACCTCTGGGGCCAACGTCCTGACTTTC. It yields the protein CASSLGGTSGANVLTF. The V and J genes are TRBV7-9 and TRBJ2-6, with TRBD2 identical over 7 bases. The CDR3 runs to 16 residues. CDR1 is SEHNR and CDR2 is FQNEAQ in the germline V gene (reference sequence). V lost 5 bases, J lost 0 bases, and 4 bases stayed unmatched. The entire variable domain, with the rest obtained from reference TRBV7-9 and TRBJ2-6, is as follows: DTGVSQNPRHKITKRGQNVTFRCDPISEHNRLYWYRQTLGQGPEFLTYFQNEAQLEKSRLLSDRFSAERPKGSFSTLEIQRTEQGDSAMYLCASSLGGTSGANVLTFGAGSRLTVL.

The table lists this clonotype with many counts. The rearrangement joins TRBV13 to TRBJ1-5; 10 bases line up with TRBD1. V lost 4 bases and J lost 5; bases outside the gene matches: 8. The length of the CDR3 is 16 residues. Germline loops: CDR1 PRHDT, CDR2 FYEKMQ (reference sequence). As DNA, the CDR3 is TGTGCCAGCAGCTCATATGGACAGGGGGAGCATCAGCCCCAGCATTTT. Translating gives CASSSYGQGEHQPQHF.

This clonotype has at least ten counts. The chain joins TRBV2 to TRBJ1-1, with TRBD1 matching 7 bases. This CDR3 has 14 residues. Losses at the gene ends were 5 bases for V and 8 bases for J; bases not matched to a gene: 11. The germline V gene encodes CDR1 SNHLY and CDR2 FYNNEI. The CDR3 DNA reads TGTGCCAGCAGTCAGACAGGGACTCTCGGGGAAGCTTTCTTT. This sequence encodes CASSQTGTLGEAFF.

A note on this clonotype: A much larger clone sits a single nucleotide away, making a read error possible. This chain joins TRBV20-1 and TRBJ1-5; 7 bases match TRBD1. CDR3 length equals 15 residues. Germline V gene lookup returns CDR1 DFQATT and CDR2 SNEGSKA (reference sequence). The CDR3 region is CSAVGQINSNRPQHF. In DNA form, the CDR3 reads TGCAGTGCTGTGGGACAGATAAATAGCAATCGGCCCCAGCATTTT.

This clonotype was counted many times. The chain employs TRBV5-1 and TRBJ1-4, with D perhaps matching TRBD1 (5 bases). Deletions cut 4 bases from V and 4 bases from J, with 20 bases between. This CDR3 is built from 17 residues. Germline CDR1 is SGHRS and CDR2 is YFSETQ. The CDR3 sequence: CASSPNPIRDGNEKLFF. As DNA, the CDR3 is TGCGCCAGCAGCCCAAATCCGATCCGGGACGGTAATGAAAAACTGTTTTTT.

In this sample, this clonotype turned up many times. CDR3 protein: CATRQGVETQYF. The CDR3 DNA reads as TGTGCCACCCGGCAGGGTGTCGAGACCCAGTACTTC. The chain is built from TRBV15 and TRBJ2-5; tentative D call: TRBD1 (5 bases). Per germline, CDR1 LNHNV and CDR2 YYDKDF (reference sequence). This CDR3 has 12 residues. The V gene lost 8 bases and the J gene lost 5 bases, with 12 bases spanning the gap.

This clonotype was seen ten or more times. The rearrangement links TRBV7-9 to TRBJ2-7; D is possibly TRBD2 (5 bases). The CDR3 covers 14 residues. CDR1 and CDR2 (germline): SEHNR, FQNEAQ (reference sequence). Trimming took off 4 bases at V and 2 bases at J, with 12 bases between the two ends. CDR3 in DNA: TGTGCCAGCAGCTCTGGAGGCGGAGCCTACGAGCAGTACTTC. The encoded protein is CASSSGGGAYEQYF.

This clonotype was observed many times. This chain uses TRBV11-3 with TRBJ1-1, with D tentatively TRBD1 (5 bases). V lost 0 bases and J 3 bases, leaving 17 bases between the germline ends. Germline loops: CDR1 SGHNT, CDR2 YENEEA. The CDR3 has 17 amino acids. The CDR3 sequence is CASSLDLMGLTYTEAFF. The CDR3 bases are TGTGCCAGCAGCTTAGATCTCATGGGGCTGACCTACACTGAAGCTTTCTTT.